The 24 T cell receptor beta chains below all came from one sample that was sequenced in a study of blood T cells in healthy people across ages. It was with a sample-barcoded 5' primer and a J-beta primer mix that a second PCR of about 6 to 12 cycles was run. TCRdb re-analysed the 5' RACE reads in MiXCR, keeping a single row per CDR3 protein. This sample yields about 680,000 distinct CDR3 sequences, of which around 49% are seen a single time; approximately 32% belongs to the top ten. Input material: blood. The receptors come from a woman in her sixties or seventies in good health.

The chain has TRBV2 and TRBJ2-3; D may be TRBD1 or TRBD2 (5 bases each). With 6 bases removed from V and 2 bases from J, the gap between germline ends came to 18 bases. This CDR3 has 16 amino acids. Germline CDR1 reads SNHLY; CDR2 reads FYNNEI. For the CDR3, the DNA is TGTGCCAGCAGCCTATTACTAGGGGAGCACACAGATACGCAGTATTTT. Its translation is CASSLLLGEHTDTQYF. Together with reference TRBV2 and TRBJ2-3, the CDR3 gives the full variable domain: EPEVTQTPSHQVTQMGQEVILRCVPISNHLYFYWYRQILGQKVEFLVSFYNNEISEKSEIFDDQFSVERPDGSNFTLKIRSTKLEDSAMYFCASSLLLGEHTDTQYFGPGTRLTVL.

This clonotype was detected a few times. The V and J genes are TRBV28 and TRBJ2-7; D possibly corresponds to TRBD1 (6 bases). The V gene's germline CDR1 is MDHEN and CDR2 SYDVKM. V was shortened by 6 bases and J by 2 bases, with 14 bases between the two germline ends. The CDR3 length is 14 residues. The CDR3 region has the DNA TGTGCCAGCAGCCCGACAGGACTCCCCTACGAGCAGTACTTC. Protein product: CASSPTGLPYEQYF.

Here the CDR3 DNA reads TGCAGCGTTGTGAAAAGCGGGAGTGGCGGTGAGCAGTTCTTC. This translates into CSVVKSGSGGEQFF. The chain is built from TRBV29-1 and TRBJ2-1; 8 bases match TRBD2. CDR1 and CDR2 (germline): SQVTM, ANQGSEA. Trimming cost V 4 bases and J 9 bases; bases outside gene matches: 11. This CDR3 has 14 residues.

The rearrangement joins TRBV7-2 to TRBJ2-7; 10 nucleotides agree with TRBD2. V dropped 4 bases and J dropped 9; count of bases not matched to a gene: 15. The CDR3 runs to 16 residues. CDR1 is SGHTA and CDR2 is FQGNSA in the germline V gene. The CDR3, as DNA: TGTGCCAGCAGCTCCAGGGCTAGCGGGAGAGGTAGGGTGCAGTACTTC. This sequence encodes CASSSRASGRGRVQYF.

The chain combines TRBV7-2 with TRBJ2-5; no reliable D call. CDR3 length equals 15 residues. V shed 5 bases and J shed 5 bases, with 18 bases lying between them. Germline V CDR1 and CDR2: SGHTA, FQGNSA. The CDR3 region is CASSIRPLYGETQYF. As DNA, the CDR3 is TGTGCCAGCAGCATCCGACCCTTATATGGGGAGACCCAGTACTTC.

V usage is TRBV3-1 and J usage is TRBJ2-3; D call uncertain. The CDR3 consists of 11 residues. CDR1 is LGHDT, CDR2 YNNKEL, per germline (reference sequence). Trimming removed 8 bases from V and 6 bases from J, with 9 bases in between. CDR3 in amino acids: CASGLFDTQYF. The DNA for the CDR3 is TGTGCCAGCGGCCTTTTTGATACGCAGTATTTT.

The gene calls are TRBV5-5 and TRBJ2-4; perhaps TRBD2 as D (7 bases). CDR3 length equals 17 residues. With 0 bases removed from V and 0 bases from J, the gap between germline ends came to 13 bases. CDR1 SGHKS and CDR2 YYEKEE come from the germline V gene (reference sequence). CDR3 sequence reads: CASSLEGGTGAKNIQYF. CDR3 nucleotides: TGTGCCAGCAGCTTGGAGGGGGGGACGGGAGCCAAAAACATTCAGTACTTC.

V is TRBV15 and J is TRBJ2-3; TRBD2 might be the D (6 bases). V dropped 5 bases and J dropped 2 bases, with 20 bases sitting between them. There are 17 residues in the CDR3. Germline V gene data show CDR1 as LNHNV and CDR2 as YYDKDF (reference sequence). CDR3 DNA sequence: TGTGCCACCAGCCCGGCCGTGGGGGGTAGCTTCACAGATACGCAGTATTTT. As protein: CATSPAVGGSFTDTQYF.

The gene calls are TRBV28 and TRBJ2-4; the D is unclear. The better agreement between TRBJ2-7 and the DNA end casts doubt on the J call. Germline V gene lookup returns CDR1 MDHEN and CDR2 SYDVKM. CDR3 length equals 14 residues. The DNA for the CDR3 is TGTGCCAGCCAACTCCCGAACGGAGCCTACGAGCAGTACTTC. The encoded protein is CASQLPNGAYEQYF.

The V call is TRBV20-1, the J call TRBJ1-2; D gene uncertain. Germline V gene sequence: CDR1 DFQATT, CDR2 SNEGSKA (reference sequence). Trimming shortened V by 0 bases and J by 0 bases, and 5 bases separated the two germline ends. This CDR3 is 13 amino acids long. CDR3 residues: CSARDPTNYGYTF. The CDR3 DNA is TGCAGTGCTAGAGATCCAACTAACTATGGCTACACCTTC.

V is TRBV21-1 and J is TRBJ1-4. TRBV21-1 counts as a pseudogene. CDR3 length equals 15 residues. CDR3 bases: TGTGCCAGCAGCAAAATGCGGGGGGCTAATGAAAAACTGTTTTTT. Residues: CASSKMRGANEKLFF.

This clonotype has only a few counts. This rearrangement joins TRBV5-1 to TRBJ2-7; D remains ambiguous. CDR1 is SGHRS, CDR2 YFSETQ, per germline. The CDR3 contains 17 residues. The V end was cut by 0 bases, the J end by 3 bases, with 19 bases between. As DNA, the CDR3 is TGCGCCAGCAGCTTGGGGGTGTCTGTCGAAAACCGCTACGAGCAGTACTTC. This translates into CASSLGVSVENRYEQYF.

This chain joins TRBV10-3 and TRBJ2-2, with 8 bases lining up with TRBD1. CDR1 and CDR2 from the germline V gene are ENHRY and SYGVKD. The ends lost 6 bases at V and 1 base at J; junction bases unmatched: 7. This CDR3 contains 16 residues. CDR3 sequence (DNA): TGTGCCATCAGCACAACCGGGACAGGGAACACCGGGGAGCTGTTTTTT. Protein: CAISTTGTGNTGELFF.

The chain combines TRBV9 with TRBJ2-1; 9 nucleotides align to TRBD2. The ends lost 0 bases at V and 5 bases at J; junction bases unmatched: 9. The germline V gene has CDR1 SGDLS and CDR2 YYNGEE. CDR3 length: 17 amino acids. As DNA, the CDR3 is TGTGCCAGCAGCGTAGGAGTTCGCGGGAGGGTGGACAATGAGCAGTTCTTC. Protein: CASSVGVRGRVDNEQFF. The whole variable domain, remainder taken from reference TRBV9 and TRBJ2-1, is DSGVTQTPKHLITATGQRVTLRCSPRSGDLSVYWYQQSLDQGLQFLIQYYNGEERAKGNILERFSAQQFPDLHSELNLSSLELGDSALYFCASSVGVRGRVDNEQFFGPGTRLTVL.

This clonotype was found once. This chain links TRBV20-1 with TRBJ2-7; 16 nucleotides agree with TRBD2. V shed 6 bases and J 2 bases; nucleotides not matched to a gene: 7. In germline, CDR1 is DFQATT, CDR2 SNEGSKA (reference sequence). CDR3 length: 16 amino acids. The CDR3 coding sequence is TGCAGTGCAACCGGGACTAGCGGGAGGGTCGCCTACGAGCAGTACTTC. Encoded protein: CSATGTSGRVAYEQYF.

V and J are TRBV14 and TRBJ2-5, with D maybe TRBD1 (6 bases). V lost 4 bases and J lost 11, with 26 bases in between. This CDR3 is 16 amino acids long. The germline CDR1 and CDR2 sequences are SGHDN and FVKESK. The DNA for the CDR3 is TGTGCCAGCAGCCCCTATCCAGGGGCGCCAGGCAGTGAGCAGTACTTC. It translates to CASSPYPGAPGSEQYF. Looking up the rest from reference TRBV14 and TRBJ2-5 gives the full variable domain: EAGVTQFPSHSVIEKGQTVTLRCDPISGHDNLYWYRRVMGKEIKFLLHFVKESKQDESGMPNNRFLAERTGGTYSTLKVQPAELEDSGVYFCASSPYPGAPGSEQYFGPGTRLLVL.

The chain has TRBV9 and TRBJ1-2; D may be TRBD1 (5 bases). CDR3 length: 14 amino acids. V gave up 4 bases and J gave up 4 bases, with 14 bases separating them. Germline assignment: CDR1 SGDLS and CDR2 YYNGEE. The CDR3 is CASSPVGLSYGYTF. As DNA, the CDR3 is TGTGCCAGCAGCCCCGTGGGACTGAGCTATGGCTACACCTTC. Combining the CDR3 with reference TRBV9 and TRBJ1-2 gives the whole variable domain DSGVTQTPKHLITATGQRVTLRCSPRSGDLSVYWYQQSLDQGLQFLIQYYNGEERAKGNILERFSAQQFPDLHSELNLSSLELGDSALYFCASSPVGLSYGYTFGSGTRLTVV.

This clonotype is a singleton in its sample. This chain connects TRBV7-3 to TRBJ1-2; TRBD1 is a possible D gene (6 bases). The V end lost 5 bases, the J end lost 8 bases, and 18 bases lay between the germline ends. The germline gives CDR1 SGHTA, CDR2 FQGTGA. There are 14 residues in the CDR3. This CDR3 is CASSAPGAAGGYTF. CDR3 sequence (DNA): TGTGCCAGCAGCGCCCCGGGGGCTGCTGGCGGCTACACCTTC. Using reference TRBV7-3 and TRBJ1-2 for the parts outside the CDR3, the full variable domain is GAGVSQTPSNKVTEKGKYVELRCDPISGHTALYWYRQSLGQGPEFLIYFQGTGAADDSGLPNDRFFAVRPEGSVSTLKIQRTERGDSAVYLCASSAPGAAGGYTFGSGTRLTVV.

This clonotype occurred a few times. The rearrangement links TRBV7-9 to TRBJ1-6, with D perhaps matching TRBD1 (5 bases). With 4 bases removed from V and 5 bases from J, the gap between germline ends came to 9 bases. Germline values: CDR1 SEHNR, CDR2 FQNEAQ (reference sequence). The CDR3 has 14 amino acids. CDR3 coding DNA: TGTGCCAGCAGCTCGGGACCGAATAATTCACCCCTCCACTTT. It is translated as CASSSGPNNSPLHF.

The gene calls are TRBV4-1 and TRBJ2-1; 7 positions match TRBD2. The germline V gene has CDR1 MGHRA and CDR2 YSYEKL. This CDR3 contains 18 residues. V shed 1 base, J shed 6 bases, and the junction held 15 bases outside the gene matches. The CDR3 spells CASSQGASGTTYRNEQFF. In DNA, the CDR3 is TGCGCCAGCAGCCAAGGGGCTAGCGGAACCACCTATCGCAATGAGCAGTTCTTC.

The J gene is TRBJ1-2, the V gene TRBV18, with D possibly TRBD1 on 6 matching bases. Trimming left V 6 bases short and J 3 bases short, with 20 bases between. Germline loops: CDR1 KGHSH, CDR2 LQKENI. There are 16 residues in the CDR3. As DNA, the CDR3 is TGTGCCAGCTCCTCTTTTACCGGACAGACCTACTATGGCTACACCTTC. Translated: CASSSFTGQTYYGYTF.

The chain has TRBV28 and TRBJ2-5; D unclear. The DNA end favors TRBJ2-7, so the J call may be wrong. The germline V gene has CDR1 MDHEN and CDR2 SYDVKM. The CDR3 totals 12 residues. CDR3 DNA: TGTGCCAGCAGTTTCTACTCCTACGAGCAGTACTTC. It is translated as CASSFYSYEQYF.

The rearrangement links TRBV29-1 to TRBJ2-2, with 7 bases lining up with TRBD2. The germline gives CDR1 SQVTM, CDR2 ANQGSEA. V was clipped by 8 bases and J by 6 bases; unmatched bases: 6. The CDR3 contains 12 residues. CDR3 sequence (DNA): TGCAGCTCCCGACTAGCCGCCGGGGAGCTGTTTTTT. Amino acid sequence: CSSRLAAGELFF.

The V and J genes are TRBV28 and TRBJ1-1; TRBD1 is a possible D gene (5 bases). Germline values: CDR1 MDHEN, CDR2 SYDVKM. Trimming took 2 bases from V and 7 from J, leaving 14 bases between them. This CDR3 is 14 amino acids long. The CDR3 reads CASSLTAGRREAFF. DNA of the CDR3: TGTGCCAGCAGTTTAACCGCAGGGAGACGTGAAGCTTTCTTT.